Below, 23 T cell receptor beta chains from the same sample are listed, as sequenced in a study of identical twins. MiXCR, applied by TCRdb to the 5' RACE reads, yields one record per CDR3 protein. The sample yields a few hundred thousand distinct CDR3 sequences, roughly 10% seen once. Sequenced sample: memory T cells sorted from blood. The source is a man aged 45-65 years in good health.

Many counts were recorded for this clonotype. The V and J genes are TRBV7-2 and TRBJ2-5, with TRBD1 matching over 7 bases. The CDR3 has 16 amino acids. Germline values: CDR1 SGHTA, CDR2 FQGNSA. The V gene end was trimmed by 2 bases and the J gene end by 4 bases; junction bases not matched to a gene: 10. This chain's CDR3 is CASSLRIGTAGETQYF. As DNA, the CDR3 is TGTGCCAGCAGCTTAAGAATAGGGACAGCCGGAGAGACCCAGTACTTC. Combining the CDR3 with reference TRBV7-2 and TRBJ2-5 gives the whole variable domain GAGVSQSPSNKVTEKGKDVELRCDPISGHTALYWYRQSLGQGLEFLIYFQGNSAPDKSGLPSDRFSAERTGGSVSTLTIQRTQQEDSAVYLCASSLRIGTAGETQYFGPGTRLLVL.

This clonotype was found many times. CDR3 DNA: TGTGCCAGCAGCTTAGGACAGCCCTCGGAAGCTTTCTTT. This encodes CASSLGQPSEAFF. The chain has TRBV7-3 and TRBJ1-1; weak D call: TRBD1 (6 bases). Trimming left V 2 bases short and J 8 bases short, with 12 bases between. Germline loops: CDR1 SGHTA, CDR2 FQGTGA. This CDR3 has 13 amino acids. The entire variable domain, with the rest obtained from reference TRBV7-3 and TRBJ1-1, is as follows: GAGVSQTPSNKVTEKGKYVELRCDPISGHTALYWYRQSLGQGPEFLIYFQGTGAADDSGLPNDRFFAVRPEGSVSTLKIQRTERGDSAVYLCASSLGQPSEAFFGQGTRLTVV.

This clonotype appeared many times. J is TRBJ2-1 and V is TRBV6-2 or TRBV6-3, with 12 bases fitting TRBD2. Germline values: CDR1 MNHEY, CDR2 SVGEGT. The V and J ends lost 6 bases and 0 bases, in that order; junction bases with no gene match: 15. There are 20 residues in the CDR3. The DNA of the CDR3 is TGTGCCAGCAGAAGGACTAGCGGGACCCTATTAGAGAGCTCCTACAATGAGCAGTTCTTC. Its protein is CASRRTSGTLLESSYNEQFF.

This clonotype showed up many times. The V and J genes are TRBV6-2 or TRBV6-3 and TRBJ2-5; D is unresolved. CDR3 size: 14 residues. V lost 7 bases, J lost 5 bases, and 17 bases lay in between. Looked up from germline, CDR1 is MNHEY and CDR2 is SVGEGT. The DNA for the CDR3 is TGTGCCAGCACTCAATGGACGGGTCGGGAGACCCAGTACTTC. It yields the protein CASTQWTGRETQYF.

This clonotype was seen ten or more times. The rearrangement links TRBV10-2 to TRBJ2-7; 8 bases agree with TRBD1. Germline values: CDR1 WSHSY, CDR2 SAAADI. The trim removed 6 bases at V and 0 bases at J, leaving 7 bases unmatched. There are 15 residues in the CDR3. The chain's CDR3 is CASSVDRDSSYEQYF. DNA for the CDR3: TGCGCCAGCAGCGTGGACAGGGACAGCTCCTACGAGCAGTACTTC.

This clonotype was counted a few times. The chain is built from TRBV6-2 or TRBV6-3 and TRBJ1-4; 7 bases agree with TRBD1. This CDR3 region has 14 residues. The ends lost 6 bases at V and 8 bases at J; junction bases unmatched: 9. CDR1 is MNHEY, CDR2 SVGEGT, per germline. The CDR3 sequence: CASRDRDSEEKLFF. The CDR3 DNA reads TGTGCCAGCAGGGATCGGGACAGTGAAGAAAAACTGTTTTTT.

V gene TRBV20-1 combines with J gene TRBJ2-5, with 7 bases matching TRBD1. Germline assignment: CDR1 DFQATT and CDR2 SNEGSKA (reference sequence). Trimming at V came to 5 bases and at J to 2 bases, leaving 8 bases not matched to a gene. The CDR3 extends over 14 amino acids. The CDR3 sequence is CSARNTGQQETQYF. In DNA form, the CDR3 reads TGCAGTGCTCGTAACACGGGACAGCAAGAGACCCAGTACTTC.

This clonotype came up many times. The rearrangement joins TRBV7-8 to TRBJ2-2; 9 nucleotides agree with TRBD2. The junction had 5 bases not matched to a gene; V was cut back by 11 bases and J by 1 base. Germline V gives CDR1 SGHVS, CDR2 FQNEAQ. The CDR3 totals 14 residues. CDR3 nucleotides: TGTGCCGGGCGGGGGGGGCTGAACACCGGGGAGCTGTTTTTT. The encoded protein is CAGRGGLNTGELFF.

The chain combines TRBV27 with TRBJ2-7, with TRBD2 identical over 13 bases. This CDR3 spans 15 amino acids. V lost 5 bases and J lost 6; bases outside the gene matches: 7. Per germline, CDR1 MNHEY and CDR2 SMNVEV (reference sequence). CDR3 residues: CASSNGLAGVSEQYF. In nucleotides, the CDR3 is TGTGCCAGCAGTAACGGACTAGCGGGAGTTTCCGAGCAGTACTTC.

This clonotype was counted between two and nine times. The CDR3 is CSAQRDRQETQYF. The CDR3 DNA sequence: TGCAGTGCCCAAAGGGACAGACAAGAGACCCAGTACTTC. The chain is built from TRBV20-1 and TRBJ2-5; 7 bases align to TRBD1. This CDR3 is 13 amino acids long. V lost 6 bases and J lost 2; bases outside the gene matches: 6. CDR1 is DFQATT, CDR2 SNEGSKA, per germline (reference sequence).

V gene TRBV14 combines with J gene TRBJ2-7; D unclear. The germline V and J ends were trimmed by 0 bases and 6 bases, with 3 bases remaining between them. This CDR3 has 11 amino acids. Germline loops: CDR1 SGHDN, CDR2 FVKESK. CDR3 coding DNA: TGTGCCAGCAGCCAAGAAGGCGAGCAGTACTTC. Amino acids: CASSQEGEQYF. Supplemented by reference TRBV14 and TRBJ2-7, the full variable domain reads EAGVTQFPSHSVIEKGQTVTLRCDPISGHDNLYWYRRVMGKEIKFLLHFVKESKQDESGMPNNRFLAERTGGTYSTLKVQPAELEDSGVYFCASSQEGEQYFGPGTRLTVT.

At least ten counts were recorded for this clonotype. The V call is TRBV20-1, the J call TRBJ1-2; no clear D gene. This CDR3 is built from 12 residues. V was pared by 6 bases and J by 3 bases, with 11 bases between. Germline CDR1 DFQATT, CDR2 SNEGSKA (reference sequence). The CDR3 DNA follows: TGCAGTGCCACTCCAGGCTACTATGGCTACACCTTC. Its translation: CSATPGYYGYTF.

Many counts were recorded for this clonotype. V and J are TRBV20-1 and TRBJ2-3, with a weak D call TRBD1 (5 bases). The CDR3 spans 16 residues. The V gene lost 3 bases and the J gene lost 0 bases, with 16 bases spanning the gap. CDR1 and CDR2 (germline): DFQATT, SNEGSKA (reference sequence). The CDR3 here is CSARRLGAYSTDTQYF. In nucleotides, the CDR3 is TGCAGTGCTAGGCGTTTAGGGGCCTACAGCACAGATACGCAGTATTTT.

This clonotype was detected ten times or more. The chain employs TRBV20-1 and TRBJ1-1; 8 bases are shared with TRBD1. V shed 0 bases and J 3 bases; nucleotides not matched to a gene: 3. Germline V CDR1 and CDR2: DFQATT, SNEGSKA (reference sequence). CDR3 length equals 14 residues. The CDR3: CSARDAQGDTEAFF. The CDR3 DNA reads as TGCAGTGCTAGAGACGCACAGGGGGACACTGAAGCTTTCTTT.

With respect to this clonotype: A read error is possible here, since a much larger clone lies one base away. The chain links TRBV9 to TRBJ1-3, with 7 bases matching TRBD1. Germline V gene lookup returns CDR1 SGDLS and CDR2 YYNGEE. The CDR3 has 15 amino acids. CDR3 nucleotides: TGTGCCAGCAGCGTACTTACAGGGGCTGGAAACACCATAAATTTT. Translated: CASSVLTGAGNTINF.

This clonotype was detected only a few times. V gene TRBV19 combines with J gene TRBJ2-3, with 15 bases that match TRBD2. Trimming took 7 bases from V and 5 from J; bases not matched to a gene: 7. The germline V gene encodes CDR1 LNHDA and CDR2 SQIVND (reference sequence). The CDR3 spans 16 residues. Written as DNA, the CDR3 is TGTGCCAGTAAAAGGACTAGCGGGGGGGCAGGAGATACGCAGTATTTT. The encoded protein is CASKRTSGGAGDTQYF.

This clonotype has just a few counts. This sequence joins TRBV28 and TRBJ1-5; 7 bases are a match to TRBD1. V dropped 6 bases and J dropped 0; count of bases not matched to a gene: 8. Germline V gene data show CDR1 as MDHEN and CDR2 as SYDVKM. CDR3 size: 16 residues. The DNA of the CDR3 is TGTGCCAGCAGGCCGCGACAGGGACGTAGCAATCAGCCCCAGCATTTT. It translates to CASRPRQGRSNQPQHF.

The chain combines TRBV12-3 or TRBV12-4 with TRBJ2-1, with unresolved D. This CDR3 has 16 amino acids. Trimming cost V 2 bases and J 0 bases, with 11 bases left between them. DNA for the CDR3: TGTGCCAGCAGTTTAACCGGGCCCAGCTCCTACAATGAGCAGTTCTTC. It yields the protein CASSLTGPSSYNEQFF.

This clonotype was recorded a few times. The chain is built from TRBV5-6 and TRBJ2-1, with D maybe TRBD2 (6 bases). This CDR3 has 12 amino acids. CDR1 SGHDT and CDR2 YYEEEE come from the germline V gene. Trimming took off 4 bases at V and 13 bases at J, with 15 bases between the two ends. CDR3 residues: CASSVRTSSQFF. The CDR3 DNA reads as TGTGCCAGCAGCGTGCGTACTAGCAGCCAGTTCTTC.

Only a few counts were recorded for this clonotype. This chain joins TRBV27 and TRBJ2-7, with D tentatively TRBD1 (6 bases). CDR3 size: 15 residues. Germline CDR1 MNHEY, CDR2 SMNVEV (reference sequence). V gave up 4 bases and J gave up 1 base, with 14 bases separating them. CDR3 DNA sequence: TGTGCCAGCAGTTCGGACCCAGGGGAATCCTACGAGCAGTACTTC. Translating it yields CASSSDPGESYEQYF.

This clonotype was observed many times. This chain joins TRBV29-1 and TRBJ2-5; 7 bases agree with TRBD2. Trimming cost V 4 bases and J 1 base; bases outside gene matches: 3. From germline, CDR1 is SQVTM and CDR2 ANQGSEA. CDR3 length: 13 amino acids. CDR3 loop: CSVAPSGQETQYF. As DNA, the CDR3 is TGCAGCGTTGCCCCTAGCGGCCAAGAGACCCAGTACTTC.

The chain combines TRBV20-1 with TRBJ2-5; D is uncertain. Germline V gene data show CDR1 as DFQATT and CDR2 as SNEGSKA (reference sequence). This CDR3 region has 15 residues. V dropped 2 bases and J dropped 1 base, with 14 bases sitting between them. The CDR3 DNA reads TGCAGTGCTAGACGACCTGGACGCACCCAAGAGACCCAGTACTTC. Translated: CSARRPGRTQETQYF.

The CDR3 nucleotides read TGTGCCAGCAGCTTAGGACAGGGGGCCTATGAGCAGTTCTTC. Protein product: CASSLGQGAYEQFF. The chain is built from TRBV11-2 and TRBJ2-1; TRBD1 agrees at 10 bases. Unmatched junction bases numbered 2, after V lost 1 base and J lost 8 bases. This CDR3 contains 14 residues. CDR1 is SGHAT and CDR2 is FQNNGV in the germline V gene.